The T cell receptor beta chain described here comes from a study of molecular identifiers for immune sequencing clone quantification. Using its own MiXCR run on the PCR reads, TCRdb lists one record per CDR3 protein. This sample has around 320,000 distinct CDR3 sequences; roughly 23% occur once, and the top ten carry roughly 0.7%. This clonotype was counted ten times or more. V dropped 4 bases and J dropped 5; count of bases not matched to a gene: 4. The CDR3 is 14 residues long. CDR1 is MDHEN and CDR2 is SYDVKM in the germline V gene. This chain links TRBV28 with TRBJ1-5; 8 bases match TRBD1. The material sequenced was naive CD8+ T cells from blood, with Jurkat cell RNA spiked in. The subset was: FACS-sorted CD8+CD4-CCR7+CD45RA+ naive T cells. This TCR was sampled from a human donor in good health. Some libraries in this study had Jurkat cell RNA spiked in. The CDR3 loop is CASSYAGGHQPQHF. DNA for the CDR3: TGTGCCAGCAGTTACGCAGGGGGCCATCAGCCCCAGCATTTT.